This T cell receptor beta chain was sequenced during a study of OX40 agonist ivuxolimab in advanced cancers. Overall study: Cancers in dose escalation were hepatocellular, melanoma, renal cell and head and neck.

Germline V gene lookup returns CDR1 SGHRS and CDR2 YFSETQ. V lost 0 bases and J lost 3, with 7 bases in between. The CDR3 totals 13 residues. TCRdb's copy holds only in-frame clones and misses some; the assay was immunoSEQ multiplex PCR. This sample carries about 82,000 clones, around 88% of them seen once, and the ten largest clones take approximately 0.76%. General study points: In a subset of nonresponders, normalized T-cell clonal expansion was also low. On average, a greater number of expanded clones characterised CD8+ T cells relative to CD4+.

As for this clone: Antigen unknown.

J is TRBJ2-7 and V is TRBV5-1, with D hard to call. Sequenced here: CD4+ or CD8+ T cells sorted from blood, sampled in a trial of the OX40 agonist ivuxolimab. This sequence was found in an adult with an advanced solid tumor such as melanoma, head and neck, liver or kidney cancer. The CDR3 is CASSLVAGYEQYF. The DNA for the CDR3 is TGCGCCAGCAGCTTGGTGGCCGGCTACGAGCAGTACTTC.